The 14 T cell receptor beta chains below come from one sample, sequenced in a study of shared clonotypes between healthy human individuals. Here immunoSEQ multiplex PCR was the method, and the copy in TCRdb shows in-frame clones only, minus some. This table has more than 600,000 clones, around 90% appearing once. Only CD45RO-negative cells positively selected for CCR7 counted as naive CD8 cells, so terminally differentiated effector memory CD45RA+ cells were excluded. Sequenced: naive CD8+ T cells sorted from blood. These receptors were collected from a man aged 25-45 years in good health.

The V call is TRBV27, the J call TRBJ2-7, with 9 nucleotides matching TRBD2. The CDR3 consists of 14 residues. Trimming cost V 4 bases and J 5 bases; bases outside gene matches: 6. Germline loops: CDR1 MNHEY, CDR2 SMNVEV (reference sequence). CDR3 bases: TGTGCCAGCAGTTATAGCGGGAGAGCTAACGAGCAGTACTTC. Amino acid sequence: CASSYSGRANEQYF.

The chain employs TRBV21-1 and TRBJ1-2; the D call in the table, TRBD1, was not verified against the DNA. TRBV21-1 is noted as a pseudogene. CDR3 length: 16 residues. CDR3 DNA: TGTGCCAGCAGCAAAAAACCGGGACAGGGGGCCGGTGGCTACACCTTC. Translation: CASSKKPGQGAGGYTF.

The chain joins TRBV27 to TRBJ1-5; no definite D call. Germline lookup yields CDR1 MNHEY and CDR2 SMNVEV (reference sequence). The length of the CDR3 is 11 residues. The V end was cut by 5 bases, the J end by 4 bases, with 3 bases between. The CDR3 region is CASSPNQPQHF. The CDR3 bases are TGTGCCAGCAGTCCAAATCAGCCCCAGCATTTT.

This clone showed up just once. V usage is TRBV29-1 and J usage is TRBJ2-5; a weak D match, TRBD2 (6 bases). Germline loops: CDR1 SQVTM, CDR2 ANQGSEA. V was cut by 5 bases and J by 4 bases, with 20 bases left in between. This CDR3 comprises 15 residues. Here the CDR3 DNA reads TGCAGCGTTTGGGCCTTGGGGGGACTCAGAGAGACCCAGTACTTC. The encoded protein is CSVWALGGLRETQYF.

V is TRBV28 and J is TRBJ1-1; D is ambiguous. The ends were cut back, 6 bases at V and 8 bases at J, with 16 bases in the middle. The length of the CDR3 is 13 residues. CDR1 and CDR2 from the germline V gene are MDHEN and SYDVKM. CDR3 DNA sequence: TGTGCCAGCAGACCCCATTCCAAAAGAGAAGCTTTCTTT. Protein: CASRPHSKREAFF.

CDR3 in amino acids: CASRPMGSVDEQFF. DNA for the CDR3: TGTGCCAGCAGGCCCATGGGGAGCGTGGATGAGCAGTTCTTC. This rearrangement joins TRBV13 to TRBJ2-1, with a weak D call TRBD2 (5 bases). This CDR3 has 14 amino acids. The ends were cut back, 6 bases at V and 8 bases at J, with 17 bases in the middle. Germline CDR1 PRHDT, CDR2 FYEKMQ (reference sequence).

CDR3 in amino acids: CASSQLPIGTSAYEQYF. CDR3 DNA sequence: TGTGCCAGCAGCCAACTCCCTATTGGGACTAGCGCTTACGAGCAGTACTTC. This chain uses TRBV7-9 with TRBJ2-7, with 10 bases matching TRBD2. Trimming cost V 5 bases and J 4 bases; bases outside gene matches: 14. Per germline, CDR1 SEHNR and CDR2 FQNEAQ (reference sequence). The length of the CDR3 is 17 residues.

The V and J genes are TRBV7-6 and TRBJ1-1; D is unclear. This CDR3 comprises 15 residues. Trimming shortened V by 5 bases and J by 5 bases, and 18 bases separated the two germline ends. Per germline, CDR1 SGHVS and CDR2 FNYEAQ. CDR3 residues: CASSPSWAGDTEAFF. CDR3 bases: TGTGCCAGCAGCCCTAGTTGGGCCGGGGATACTGAAGCTTTCTTT.

This sequence joins TRBV7-8 and TRBJ2-1; 12 nucleotides match TRBD2. The CDR3 contains 16 residues. J gave up 5 bases and V 2 bases, and 4 bases lay outside the gene matches. Germline CDR1 SGHVS, CDR2 FQNEAQ. The CDR3 sequence is CASSLRLAGVNNEQFF. CDR3 sequence (DNA): TGTGCCAGCAGCTTAAGACTAGCGGGAGTGAACAATGAGCAGTTCTTC.

J is TRBJ1-2 and V is TRBV7-8; 10 positions agree with TRBD1. Germline V gene lookup returns CDR1 SGHVS and CDR2 FQNEAQ. Losses at the gene ends were 5 bases for V and 6 bases for J; bases not matched to a gene: 9. The CDR3 loop spans 15 amino acids. CDR3 loop: CASSGRTGGRDGYTF. The CDR3, as DNA: TGTGCCAGCAGCGGGAGGACAGGGGGGCGGGATGGCTACACCTTC.

J is TRBJ2-1 and V is TRBV7-2, with a tentative D call TRBD1 (5 bases). V was shortened by 2 bases and J by 3 bases, with 11 bases between the two germline ends. Germline V lookup: CDR1 SGHTA, CDR2 FQGNSA. The CDR3 is 15 amino acids. The CDR3 sequence: CASSLSPRDYNEQFF. The CDR3 DNA reads as TGTGCCAGCAGCTTATCCCCCAGGGACTACAATGAGCAGTTCTTC.

The chain combines TRBV19 with TRBJ1-1; no clear D. The V end lost 5 bases, the J end lost 4 bases, and 8 bases lay between the germline ends. This CDR3 contains 12 residues. The germline V gene has CDR1 LNHDA and CDR2 SQIVND (reference sequence). The chain's CDR3 is CASSSGVTEAFF. The CDR3 DNA is TGTGCCAGTAGTTCCGGGGTCACTGAAGCTTTCTTT.

Concerning this clone itself: A junction boundary mismatches the germline segment, possibly from a read error. The V and J genes are TRBV4-1 and TRBJ2-3; 7 bases agree with TRBD2. This CDR3 is 16 amino acids long. Germline CDR1 and CDR2: MGHRA and YSYEKL. The CDR3 sequence: CASSQPASGTIDTQYF. CDR3 DNA sequence: TGCGCCAGCAGCCAGCCAGCTTCCGGGACTATCGATACACAGTATTTT.

The V call is TRBV6-5, the J call TRBJ2-7; D is ambiguous. The CDR3 runs 13 residues. Between the trimmed V and J ends, which lost 9 bases and 6 bases, there was a span of 18 bases. Germline V gene sequence: CDR1 MNHEY, CDR2 SVGAGI. CDR3 sequence reads: CASRASPLSEQYF. DNA for the CDR3: TGTGCCAGTCGGGCCTCACCCCTCTCCGAGCAGTACTTC.